This entry lists 18 T cell receptor beta chains sequenced from one sample in a study of T cell repertoires in cytomegalovirus infection. For these TCRs, the target antigens are not known. In TCRdb, the reads were re-called with MiXCR into one record per CDR3 protein. Of 650,000 to 900,000 distinct CDR3 sequences listed, around a third are singletons. The sample consisted of cultured CD8+ T cells from PBMCs, taken from culture after CMV antigen stimulation. These receptors came from a human donor in good health (CMV status not recorded). Some clones in this sample may be carry-over from other donors' samples.

For this clonotype: A much larger clone sits a single nucleotide away, making a read error possible. The rearrangement uses TRBV7-6 and TRBJ2-1; TRBD2 aligns across 7 bases. CDR3 length equals 15 residues. V was pared by 3 bases and J by 5 bases, with 7 bases of the junction left unmatched. The germline gives CDR1 SGHVS, CDR2 FNYEAQ. The CDR3 is CASSLDKRGDNEQFF. The CDR3 nucleotides are TGTGCCAGCAGCTTGGACAAACGGGGGGACAATGAGCAGTTCTTC.

This clonotype was observed a few times. The chain has TRBV12-3 or TRBV12-4 and TRBJ2-2, with a tentative D call TRBD2 (6 bases). The CDR3 is 13 residues long. V gave up 2 bases and J gave up 10 bases, with 11 bases separating them. This chain's CDR3 is CASSLTSGEELFF. CDR3 coding DNA: TGTGCCAGCAGTTTAACCTCGGGGGAGGAGCTGTTTTTT.

V usage is TRBV4-2 and J usage is TRBJ2-2; D is ambiguous. Germline V gene sequence: CDR1 LGHNA, CDR2 YNFKEQ. Between the trimmed V and J ends, which lost 4 bases and 2 bases, there was a span of 8 bases. CDR3 size: 14 residues. The CDR3 sequence: CASSRALNTGELFF. The CDR3 DNA is TGTGCCAGCAGCCGGGCCTTAAACACCGGGGAGCTGTTTTTT.

This clonotype turned up a few times. A read error may explain this, as a much larger clone is one base away. The chain has TRBV12-3 or TRBV12-4 and TRBJ2-7, with no clear D. Trimming stripped 3 bases from V and 3 bases from J, with 6 bases between. The CDR3 contains 12 residues. The CDR3 here is CASSFTVYEQYF. CDR3 nucleotide sequence: TGTGCCAGCAGTTTTACAGTCTACGAGCAGTACTTC.

The gene calls are TRBV2 and TRBJ1-2; D remains unclear. This CDR3 comprises 16 residues. Germline values: CDR1 SNHLY, CDR2 FYNNEI. V shed 3 bases and J shed 6 bases, with 20 bases lying between them. The CDR3 bases are TGTGCCAGCAGTGACCATCGGGAGATGTTGGGCGATGGCTACACCTTC. It codes for CASSDHREMLGDGYTF.

The genes are TRBV9 and TRBJ1-2; 7 nucleotides agree with TRBD1. There are 14 residues in the CDR3. Trimming took 7 bases from V and 4 from J; bases not matched to a gene: 10. Germline CDR1 SGDLS, CDR2 YYNGEE. The CDR3 region has the DNA TGTGCCAGCGGGGGGGACAGTGAATCCTATGGCTACACCTTC. Translation: CASGGDSESYGYTF.

Remarks on this clonotype: Without the conserved terminal phenylalanine or tryptophan, this CDR3 likely stems from a read error. The chain joins TRBV13 to TRBJ2-3, with 9 bases fitting TRBD1. Germline V gives CDR1 PRHDT, CDR2 FYEKMQ (reference sequence). The V segment lost 5 bases and the J segment 3 bases; nucleotides outside the gene matches: 12. The CDR3 loop spans 17 amino acids. The CDR3 is CASSPLDRTGDTDTQYS. The DNA for the CDR3 is TGTGCCAGCAGCCCCCTCGACAGGACAGGGGATACAGATACGCAGTATTCT.

This chain links TRBV7-9 with TRBJ2-1, with 8 bases matching TRBD2. This CDR3 contains 17 residues. The trim removed 4 bases at V and 6 bases at J, leaving 14 bases unmatched. The germline V gene has CDR1 SEHNR and CDR2 FQNEAQ (reference sequence). As DNA, the CDR3 is TGTGCCAGCAGCTCACCGAGGAGCGGGGGATCTTCCAATGAGCAGTTCTTC. This translates into CASSSPRSGGSSNEQFF.

This clonotype was seen only a few times. The CDR3 sequence is CSARDERRSGGGGEQFF. The CDR3 bases are TGCAGTGCTAGAGATGAAAGGAGAAGCGGGGGCGGGGGGGAGCAGTTCTTC. The chain employs TRBV20-1 and TRBJ2-1; the match to TRBD2 covers 8 bases. The germline V gene has CDR1 DFQATT and CDR2 SNEGSKA (reference sequence). This CDR3 is 17 amino acids long. With 0 bases clipped from V and 10 bases from J, the junction kept 17 bases outside the gene matches.

V usage is TRBV9 and J usage is TRBJ1-5, with D hard to call. The V gene lost 0 bases and the J gene lost 2 bases, with 6 bases spanning the gap. Germline assignment: CDR1 SGDLS and CDR2 YYNGEE. This CDR3 is 14 amino acids long. The DNA for the CDR3 is TGTGCCAGCAGCGTAGGCGAAGGCAATCAGCCCCAGCATTTT. Its translation is CASSVGEGNQPQHF.

The rearrangement uses TRBV12-3 or TRBV12-4 and TRBJ2-3; TRBD2 agrees at 14 bases. J gave up 5 bases and V 3 bases, and 7 bases lay outside the gene matches. CDR3 length: 17 amino acids. Here the CDR3 DNA reads TGTGCCAGCAGTTTTCCGGGACTAGCGGGGGAGGGAGATACGCAGTATTTT. Translation gives CASSFPGLAGEGDTQYF.

This clonotype was observed a few times. This sequence joins TRBV12-5 and TRBJ2-2; possible D gene TRBD2, 5 bases. The CDR3 length is 13 residues. Trimming removed 3 bases at V and 5 bases at J, with 7 bases between. The germline CDR1 and CDR2 sequences are LGHNT and FRNRAP. CDR3 sequence (DNA): TGTGCTAGTGGTTTCGGGGAAACCGGGGAGCTGTTTTTT. This codes for CASGFGETGELFF. The variable domain in full, completed from reference TRBV12-5 and TRBJ2-2, reads DARVTQTPRHKVTEMGQEVTMRCQPILGHNTVFWYRQTMMQGLELLAYFRNRAPLDDSGMPKDRFSAEMPDATLATLKIQPSEPRDSAVYFCASGFGETGELFFGEGSRLTVL.

This clonotype was seen a few times. The chain links TRBV7-9 to TRBJ2-7; D is perhaps TRBD2 (5 bases). This CDR3 has 14 residues. From germline, CDR1 is SEHNR and CDR2 FQNEAQ (reference sequence). V dropped 5 bases and J dropped 2 bases, with 13 bases sitting between them. The CDR3 DNA reads as TGTGCCAGCAGCGGAGGCGGGCCAACCTACGAGCAGTACGTC. Amino acids: CASSGGGPTYEQYV.

This chain links TRBV12-3 or TRBV12-4 with TRBJ1-6; D is possibly TRBD1 (6 bases). Deletions cut 7 bases from V and 3 bases from J, with 16 bases between. CDR3 length: 16 amino acids. In DNA form, the CDR3 reads TGTGCCAGCACCCCCGGTGGGGGGCTCTATAATTCACCCCTCCACTTT. This codes for CASTPGGGLYNSPLHF.

The chain recombines TRBV19 with TRBJ2-3; 10 nucleotides align to TRBD2. The ends lost 3 bases at V and 2 bases at J; junction bases unmatched: 2. Germline V gene sequence: CDR1 LNHDA, CDR2 SQIVND (reference sequence). This CDR3 has 15 residues. CDR3 residues: CASSMTSGFTDTQYF. The CDR3 bases are TGTGCCAGTAGTATGACTAGCGGGTTCACAGATACGCAGTATTTT.

The rearrangement links TRBV27 to TRBJ2-1; 10 bases agree with TRBD2. CDR3 length: 15 residues. Germline loops: CDR1 MNHEY, CDR2 SMNVEV (reference sequence). The V and J ends lost 3 bases and 6 bases, in that order; junction bases with no gene match: 5. DNA for the CDR3: TGTGCCAGCAGTTTCACAGCGGGGGGGCTCAATGAGCAGTTCTTC. The encoded protein is CASSFTAGGLNEQFF.

V is TRBV2 and J is TRBJ1-2; D gene unclear. Trimming removed 6 bases at V and 1 base at J, with 15 bases between. The CDR3 has 15 amino acids. CDR1 is SNHLY and CDR2 is FYNNEI in the germline V gene. CDR3 bases: TGTGCCAGCAGCGTTGGACGGCAAGATAACTATGGCTACACCTTC. Protein: CASSVGRQDNYGYTF.

The chain couples TRBV12-3 or TRBV12-4 to TRBJ1-5; D unresolved. The CDR3 contains 14 residues. V was clipped by 7 bases and J by 6 bases, with 16 bases between them. The CDR3 DNA reads as TGTGCCAGCACCACTACTTCCCAGGTTCAGCCCCAGCATTTT. It yields the protein CASTTTSQVQPQHF.